This paragraph covers one TCR beta chain sequence. No cognate antigen has been identified for it. Base quality data are lacking; no much larger clone is found one base away. This sample was included in a study of cytomegalovirus exposure and HLA in healthy donors (dated by TCRdb to the late 2010s). With regard to the full study: An earlier analysis of approximately 600 of the donors reported roughly 300 Gb of sequence data and more than 90 million unique TCR beta sequences from about 179 million T cells. About 300 gigabases of sequencing data and 70 million to 100 million unique TCR sequences were included in an early release covering around 650 HLA-typed donors. Of the 350 to 450 genotyped donors, 65% to 90% were placed in the genetic ancestry cluster associated with self-reported Caucasian donors. The study aimed to test whether cataloging public T cell receptors could reveal signatures of past pathogen exposure. The T cell repertoires of under 750 subjects were profiled by immunosequencing and related to cytomegalovirus serostatus. Besides the first cohort of 666 subjects, a separate validation cohort made up of roughly 120 different subjects was used. To predict cytomegalovirus infection status, the study combined high-throughput TCR immunosequencing, statistical association of individual TCRs with disease status, and machine learning. In a later analysis, previously published TCR beta repertoires from 666 donors were re-analyzed and high-resolution HLA genotyping was added so that TCR occurrence patterns could be studied. Rather than drawing on any new phenotypic data, the later analysis identified candidate immune exposures from TCR beta sequences and the way those sequences occurred across donors. In an earlier analysis of 500 to 650 of the donors, high-throughput TCR beta sequencing was used to judge whether each TCR beta V gene segment behaved as functional or pseudogenic. Alongside the repertoire data, information on donor age, sex, ethnicity and CMV serostatus was compiled. A later genetic analysis used genome-wide SNP genotypes for 398 of the 666 donors, treating that subset as a discovery cohort. Every discovery cohort repertoire had been produced on one sequencing platform. Class I and class II HLA loci were covered by the typing at four-digit resolution. The number of donors typed differed by locus, with roughly 629-640 for A, B, C, DRB1 and DQB1, approximately 500 for DQA1, 600 to 610 for DPA1, and 450 to 480 for DPB1. Roughly 5 DR-DQ haplotypes were handled as single units for association and clustering because linkage in the cohort was strong. On average, over 200,000 unique TCR beta nucleotide sequences were sequenced per donor among some 430 genotyped donors of the cohort, with roughly 18% of those sequences being non-productive. What the work shows at the level of the full study, not this receptor alone: Only TCR beta chains were sequenced in this cohort, and the absence of alpha or paired-chain data limited detectable features. The sequencing pipeline was judged likely to have produced a cluster of highly shared sequence variants as a technical artifact. The earlier analysis of approximately 590 of the donors excluded approximately 15 rarely observed V segments, including chromosome 9 orphons, because counts were too low. For the cohort, immune exposure information was limited to CMV serostatus. While some public TCRs were present in many individuals, most TCR sequences turned up only very rarely across donors. In a later analysis, HLA-associated TCR beta chains showed more clonal expansion and lower generation probabilities than non-associated chains that were equally common. A later genetic analysis associated a missense DCLRE1C variant with V-gene and J-gene trimming of TCR beta chains, and an independent cohort replicated the association. Roughly uniform sequencing depth across donors was assumed in presence/absence analyses, although this assumption may not hold. A further reported finding was that TCR beta sequences accurately predicted the HLA-A and HLA-B alleles for most subjects in the first cohort. A later genetic analysis reported fewer N-insertions in productive TCRs among donors in an Asian-associated ancestry cluster than the roughly 720-donor mean. According to a later analysis, most CMV-associated TCR beta chains appeared to be HLA-restricted, and the HLA associations seemed to be driven largely by CMV exposure. Specific HLA alleles were associated with about 17,000 TCR beta sequences at a false discovery rate of 0.05 in a later analysis. An earlier analysis of approximately 530 of the donors showed that most TCR beta V segments appeared in productive rearrangements either about 87% or about 30% of the time, which broadly matched IMGT annotations. The authors suggested that the approach could potentially be extended to other disease states and immunological phenotypes. Linkage disequilibrium might explain the correlated functional status among segregating V segments, but an unknown experimental factor could not be ruled out. According to a later analysis, TCR association rates differed among HLA loci, with DRB1 alleles showing the most associated TCRs and HLA-C alleles showing the fewest. In vitro tests confirmed that three of the cytomegalovirus-associated TCR beta chains recognize cytomegalovirus antigens. Strong co-occurrence of HLA alleles, especially DR and DQ, made assigning TCR associations to individual alleles difficult. HLA typing was unavailable for some donors at each locus, so association tests used only the typed subset. According to a later analysis, parvovirus B19, influenza, CMV and Epstein-Barr virus appeared linked to several top co-occurrence clusters. The classifier was reported to diagnose cytomegalovirus status with high specificity and sensitivity in both the original and validation cohorts. The study listed 150 to 200 TCR beta chains as associated with cytomegalovirus.

The cohort comprised more than 550 healthy bone marrow donors. Cohort members were all nominally healthy when sampled, although unrecorded immune exposures were likely present. The donor tested CMV seronegative, placing the donor among the roughly 400 seronegative members of the cohort. Every donor gave a peripheral blood sample, and the peripheral blood mononuclear cells from that sample were used for TCR beta sequencing. Genomic DNA was extracted from the blood cell samples with the Qiagen DNeasy Blood Extraction Kit. Library prep was done by the immunoSEQ multiplex PCR assay. A mixture of 60 forward primers for TCR Vbeta segments and 13 reverse primers for TCR Jbeta segments was used in the multiplex PCR. Amplification of the CDR3 region of rearranged TCR beta genes was performed with a multiplex PCR assay on genomic DNA. The Illumina HiSeq System was used to sequence the amplified TCR beta libraries as 87-base-pair reads. Regarding the original processing steps: A later analysis tallied approximately 87 million unique TCR beta chains across the 666 repertoires, and roughly 11 million of those chains were shared by two or more donors. To remove PCR and sequencing errors, raw reads were error-corrected and collapsed into unique sequences using a nearest-neighbor algorithm that merged closely related sequences. CDR3 sequences were aligned to IMGT reference sequences to assign V, D and J gene segments. For a sequence to be retained, at least a six-nucleotide match to both a V gene segment and a J gene segment was required. Rearrangements were classified as productive when the CDR3 lacked stop codons and remained in frame with V and J, and all other rearrangements were classified as non-productive. CDR3 was defined according to IMGT convention as the region running from the second conserved V-encoded cysteine to the conserved J-encoded phenylalanine. Sequences without an unambiguous match to a single V gene segment were excluded from the earlier analysis of about 600 of the donors. An earlier analysis of 500 to 600 of the donors classified V segments as functional when productive rearrangements were above 56.7% and as segregating when the standard deviation between donors was above 5%. A statistical classification framework was built for diagnosing cytomegalovirus status from the catalog of TCR beta chain sequences. In a later analysis, V and J genes were assigned by comparing TCR nucleotide sequences against IMGT/GENE-DB human TR gene sequences. In a later analysis, CDR3 sequences and most-parsimonious VDJ recombination scenarios were assigned using the TCRdist pipeline. A later analysis defined each TCR beta chain by its CDR3 amino acid sequence plus V-gene family, and excluded reads lacking a unique V-gene family. To address suspected cross-contamination and a sequencing artifact, a later analysis removed around 590 highly shared, low-generation-probability nucleotide sequences. A later analysis calculated a clonal expansion index for each public chain from normalized within-repertoire ranks of inferred template counts. In a later analysis, generation probabilities were computed with a VDJ recombination model fitted to out-of-frame rearrangements, and the resulting probabilities were checked against IGoR. In a later analysis, hypergeometric tests were used to score TCR-TCR, TCR-HLA and TCR-CMV co-occurrence, with a repertoire-size bias correction applied to TCR pairs. To estimate false discovery rates, a later analysis permuted the HLA or CMV assignments 20 times. A later analysis grouped co-occurring TCRs with DBSCAN, adding TCRdist sequence similarity when clustering within HLA-allele-positive subsets. Repertoires with fewer than 30,000 or more than 120,000 public chains, plus five repertoires with anomalous nucleotide sharing, were excluded from co-occurrence clustering. What TCRdb holds here is the immuneACCESS table cut down to in-frame rearrangements. Part of the clones is not present; checked against another copy, under half of the missing clones reflect an unresolved V gene, and the others are unexplained. Clonal size and the V and J genes are those of that table, whereas D and trimming came from the DNA. In all, the sample holds some 130,000 clones, and about 80% of those were seen once. 4% of the sample is held by the ten biggest clonotypes.

Sample: PBMCs. This clonotype was sampled from a woman in her 40s in good health and CMV-seronegative.

The DNA sequence reads TGCGCCAGCAGCCAAGATTGGGGGCCGGGAGAGACCCAGTACTTC. Translated, it gives CASSQDWGPGETQYF. The V and J segments used are TRBV4-3 and TRBJ2-5, with a tentative D gene TRBD1 over 6 matching bases. CDR1 and CDR2, per the germline V gene, are LGHNA and YSLEER. Counted from cysteine to phenylalanine, this CDR3 has 15 amino acids. Just CDR3 DNA is preserved here, 45 bases in frame from base 1. V was cut back by 0 bases and J by 4 bases, leaving a gap of 12 bases between them.